These T cell receptor beta chains were read from a single sample in a study of T-cell reconstitution after alpha-beta-depleted transplantation in children. TCRdb fed the PCR reads into MiXCR, producing one record per CDR3 protein. The sample yields more than 150,000 distinct CDR3 sequences, 6.5% to 7.5% seen once. The sample was PBMCs from the stem cell graft donor, taken from the stem cell graft. These receptors originate from a human donor who donated a stem cell graft to a child with Wiskott-Aldrich syndrome. Both conserved end residues are part of each CDR3. Each record gives: J gene, clone size, V gene, D gene, CDR3 DNA, CDR3 protein. D genes are given only for firm matches. Not all rows give a size; the values are once, few, many and, for expanded clones, a class.

J gene: TRBJ1-1
clone size: .
V gene: TRBV12-3/TRBV12-4
D gene: .
CDR3 DNA: TGTGCCAGCAGTTTAGGGGCGGCAGGTCTAGTGAACACTGAAGCTTTCTTT
CDR3 protein: CASSLGAAGLVNTEAFF

J gene: TRBJ1-6
clone size: many
V gene: TRBV30
D gene: .
CDR3 DNA: TGTGCCTGGAGTAATGAACGTTCACCCCTCCACTTT
CDR3 protein: CAWSNERSPLHF

J gene: TRBJ2-5
clone size: many
V gene: TRBV12-3/TRBV12-4
D gene: TRBD1
CDR3 DNA: TGTGCCAGCAGCCCAGGGGGCGCGGAGACCCAGTACTTC
CDR3 protein: CASSPGGAETQYF

J gene: TRBJ1-2
clone size: many
V gene: TRBV7-9
D gene: .
CDR3 DNA: TGTGCCAGCAGTCAAACGGGCAGGGCAAGCTACACCTTC
CDR3 protein: CASSQTGRASYTF

J gene: TRBJ2-1
clone size: many
V gene: TRBV3-1
D gene: .
CDR3 DNA: TGTGCCAGCAGCCAAAGGACGGCTGAGCAGTTCTTC
CDR3 protein: CASSQRTAEQFF

J gene: TRBJ1-1
clone size: many
V gene: TRBV10-3
D gene: TRBD1
CDR3 DNA: TGTGCCATCAGTGAGGACAGGGCGGGCACTGAAGCTTTCTTT
CDR3 protein: CAISEDRAGTEAFF

J gene: TRBJ2-7
clone size: many
V gene: TRBV3-1
D gene: TRBD2
CDR3 DNA: TGTGCCAGCAGCCCGATCAGCGGGAATTACGAGCAGTACTTC
CDR3 protein: CASSPISGNYEQYF

J gene: TRBJ1-1
clone size: few
V gene: TRBV7-6
D gene: .
CDR3 DNA: TGTGCCAGCAGCTTAGGGTCTGCCACTGAAGCTTTCTTT
CDR3 protein: CASSLGSATEAFF

J gene: TRBJ2-6
clone size: few
V gene: TRBV20-1
D gene: .
CDR3 DNA: TGCAGTGCTATGGGCGGTGGGGCCAACGTCCTGACTTTC
CDR3 protein: CSAMGGGANVLTF

J gene: TRBJ1-6
clone size: few
V gene: TRBV5-1
D gene: .
CDR3 DNA: TGCGCCAGCAGCTTGGAAGTCAAGGGGTCACCCCTCCACTTT
CDR3 protein: CASSLEVKGSPLHF

J gene: TRBJ1-1
clone size: many
V gene: TRBV5-1
D gene: .
CDR3 DNA: TGCGCCAGCAGCTTGAAGGACACTGAAGCTTTCTTT
CDR3 protein: CASSLKDTEAFF

J gene: TRBJ2-7
clone size: many
V gene: TRBV7-8
D gene: TRBD1
CDR3 DNA: TGTGCCAGCCTCCGGGACAGCGGCTCCTACGAGCAGTACTTC
CDR3 protein: CASLRDSGSYEQYF

J gene: TRBJ1-6
clone size: .
V gene: TRBV2
D gene: TRBD1
CDR3 DNA: TGTGCCAGCAGTGAATATGGACAGGGCGATTCACCCCTCCACTTT
CDR3 protein: CASSEYGQGDSPLHF

J gene: TRBJ2-2
clone size: many
V gene: TRBV5-5
D gene: .
CDR3 DNA: TGTGCCAGCAGCTTGGGGACAACGAACACCGGGGAGCTGTTTTTT
CDR3 protein: CASSLGTTNTGELFF

J gene: TRBJ2-7
clone size: few
V gene: TRBV12-3/TRBV12-4
D gene: .
CDR3 DNA: TGTGCCAGCAGCCAAAAAATTGGGGCAGCTCGGGGGCTCTCCTACGAGCAGTACTTC
CDR3 protein: CASSQKIGAARGLSYEQYF

J gene: TRBJ2-7
clone size: few
V gene: TRBV7-6
D gene: TRBD2
CDR3 DNA: TGTGCCAGCAGCTTAGCTCGGCTAGCGGGAGGGCCGGGCTACGAGCAGTACTTC
CDR3 protein: CASSLARLAGGPGYEQYF

J gene: TRBJ2-1
clone size: many
V gene: TRBV20-1
D gene: TRBD1
CDR3 DNA: TGCAGTGCAACCCGCACCGGGACAGGGATGAGGGAGCAGTTCTTC
CDR3 protein: CSATRTGTGMREQFF

J gene: TRBJ2-7
clone size: many
V gene: TRBV4-3
D gene: .
CDR3 DNA: TGCGCCAGCAGCCAAGTCCACGGCCCTAGCTCCTACGAGCAGTACTTC
CDR3 protein: CASSQVHGPSSYEQYF

J gene: TRBJ1-1
clone size: many
V gene: TRBV29-1
D gene: .
CDR3 DNA: TGCAGCCTTACAGGGAACACTGAAGCTTTCTTT
CDR3 protein: CSLTGNTEAFF

J gene: TRBJ2-3
clone size: many
V gene: TRBV5-1
D gene: TRBD2
CDR3 DNA: TGCGCCAGCAGCTTGACCCCTAGCGGAACCACAGATACGCAGTATTTT
CDR3 protein: CASSLTPSGTTDTQYF

J gene: TRBJ2-1
clone size: many
V gene: TRBV12-3/TRBV12-4
D gene: .
CDR3 DNA: TGTGCCAGCAGTTTTGGGCCCCTATTTGGGCCCAACACGGAAAATGAGCAGTTCTTC
CDR3 protein: CASSFGPLFGPNTENEQFF

J gene: TRBJ2-7
clone size: many
V gene: TRBV18
D gene: .
CDR3 DNA: TGTGCCAGCTCACCACCGTACGACTCCTACGAGCAGTACTTC
CDR3 protein: CASSPPYDSYEQYF

J gene: TRBJ2-1
clone size: many
V gene: TRBV6-1
D gene: .
CDR3 DNA: TGTGCCAGCAGGCCTAGCTGGGTCGGCTCCTACAATGAGCAGTTCTTC
CDR3 protein: CASRPSWVGSYNEQFF

J gene: TRBJ2-4
clone size: few
V gene: TRBV7-9
D gene: .
CDR3 DNA: TGTGCCAGCAGCCCGACAGGAGGGGGGAACATTCAGTACTTC
CDR3 protein: CASSPTGGGNIQYF

J gene: TRBJ2-2
clone size: few
V gene: TRBV11-2
D gene: .
CDR3 DNA: TGTGCCAGCAGCTTAGCGGGCGTTTATGCCGGGGAGCTGTTTTTT
CDR3 protein: CASSLAGVYAGELFF

J gene: TRBJ2-7
clone size: many
V gene: TRBV29-1
D gene: TRBD1
CDR3 DNA: TGCAGCGCCCGCGGACAGGGGCTTCCCTACGAGCAGTACTTC
CDR3 protein: CSARGQGLPYEQYF

J gene: TRBJ2-3
clone size: many
V gene: TRBV6-5
D gene: .
CDR3 DNA: TGTGCCAGCAGTTCGCTTATGACTCCTACGCAGTATTTT
CDR3 protein: CASSSLMTPTQYF